The source of this T cell receptor beta chain is a study of T cells expressing NK-cell markers. Background on the study: CD3+CD56+NKG2C+, CD3+CD56+NKG2C- and CD3+CD56-NKG2C+ T cells, once sorted, supplied the TCR beta repertoires. Seven HCMV-seropositive donors and one seronegative donor made up the eight sequenced donors.

The CDR3 has 16 amino acids. Germline CDR1 and CDR2: LGHDT and YNNKEL (reference sequence). The study, taken as a whole, reports: In a few donors, these clonotypes also led the CD3+CD56-NKG2C+ fraction.

UMI-tagged 5'RACE template switching yielded the TCR beta cDNA. TCRdb reprocessed the 5' RACE reads, keeping one entry per CDR3 protein, no DNA. The sample shows roughly 150,000 distinct CDR3 sequences, and around 21% sits with its ten largest clones. On this clonotype: Its antigen is not identified.

The sequencing sample was made of blood T cells: a sorted CD56 or NKG2C T cell subset, CD4+ or CD8+ T cells, or bulk PBMC T cells (not recorded which). This chain uses TRBV3-1 with TRBJ1-1; checking the TCRdb D call of TRBD1 is not possible without DNA. The receptor's source is a man aged 18-70 years in good health. CDR3 in amino acids: CASSDLDSLQNTEAFF.